Presented here are 22 T cell receptor beta chains from one specimen sequenced in a study of blood T cell repertoires in COVID-19 (dated by TCRdb to the early 2020s). Libraries came from the immunoSEQ multiplex PCR assay. The immuneACCESS repertoire file appears here via TCRdb, limited to in-frame rearrangements. These files lack a portion of the clones; in checked studies, under half of the deficit traces to unresolved V genes, and the cause of the others is not known. Across this sample there are roughly 88,000 clones, with roughly 76% seen only once. Approximately 16% of the sample is in the top ten clones. The sample was peripheral blood. The receptor source for this set is a woman older than 75 with active or convalescent COVID-19.

Here the CDR3 reads CATSDLARAFRYYGYTF. CDR3 nucleotides: TGTGCCACCAGTGATTTGGCCAGGGCCTTCAGATACTATGGCTACACCTTC. This chain joins TRBV24-1 and TRBJ1-2; possible D gene TRBD1, 5 bases. The V end was cut by 0 bases, the J end by 3 bases, with 16 bases between. The CDR3 extends over 17 amino acids. Germline V CDR1 and CDR2: KGHDR, SFDVKD.

The gene calls are TRBV15 and TRBJ2-1; a possible D gene is TRBD2 (5 bases). Germline CDR1 LNHNV, CDR2 YYDKDF (reference sequence). The CDR3 length is 17 residues. Deletions cut 5 bases from V and 7 bases from J, with 24 bases between. DNA for the CDR3: TGTGCCACCAGCCGACACGATTGGGAGCGGAGGATAAATGAGCAGTTCTTC. Its translation: CATSRHDWERRINEQFF.

V and J are TRBV15 and TRBJ1-4, with TRBD1 as a possible D gene (5 bases). Trimming cost V 5 bases and J 7 bases, with 11 bases left between them. The CDR3 contains 13 residues. Germline V lookup: CDR1 LNHNV, CDR2 YYDKDF (reference sequence). In DNA, the CDR3 is TGTGCCACCAGCGTCAGGGATGGTGAAAAACTGTTTTTT. Translation: CATSVRDGEKLFF.

The V gene is TRBV7-2, the J gene TRBJ2-5, with D maybe TRBD2 (7 bases). V lost 3 bases and J 9 bases, leaving 14 bases between the germline ends. This CDR3 spans 13 amino acids. In germline, CDR1 is SGHTA, CDR2 FQGNSA. The CDR3 here is CASSLSGGGAQYF. The CDR3 DNA reads TGTGCCAGCAGCTTGAGCGGAGGGGGGGCCCAGTACTTC. Together with reference TRBV7-2 and TRBJ2-5, the CDR3 gives the full variable domain: GAGVSQSPSNKVTEKGKDVELRCDPISGHTALYWYRQSLGQGLEFLIYFQGNSAPDKSGLPSDRFSAERTGGSVSTLTIQRTQQEDSAVYLCASSLSGGGAQYFGPGTRLLVL.

V usage is TRBV5-1 and J usage is TRBJ1-1, with TRBD1 identical over 9 bases. Germline lookup yields CDR1 SGHRS and CDR2 YFSETQ. The length of the CDR3 is 14 residues. V gave up 4 bases and J gave up 5 bases; unmatched junction bases: 6. The CDR3: CASSLQDRGTEAFF. Written as DNA, the CDR3 is TGCGCCAGCAGCCTTCAAGACAGGGGGACTGAAGCTTTCTTT.

The chain combines TRBV4-2 with TRBJ2-3; TRBD1 matches at 7 bases. Germline CDR1 reads LGHNA; CDR2 reads YNFKEQ. This CDR3 contains 15 residues. With V trimmed by 2 bases and J by 2 bases, 4 bases remained unmatched. CDR3 nucleotides: TGTGCCAGCAGCCAATCCGGGACAGCCACAGATACGCAGTATTTT. Encoded protein: CASSQSGTATDTQYF.

This clone was detected a few times. This chain uses TRBV7-9 with TRBJ1-2; D is possibly TRBD1 (6 bases). V lost 1 base and J 8 bases, leaving 14 bases between the germline ends. This CDR3 is 14 amino acids long. Looked up from germline, CDR1 is SEHNR and CDR2 is FQNEAQ (reference sequence). CDR3 in DNA: TGTGCCAGCAGCTTAGACCAGGGGTTGGGAGGCTACACCTTC. It codes for CASSLDQGLGGYTF.

This clone appeared once. The chain employs TRBV6-2 or TRBV6-3 and TRBJ1-3; no reliable D call. Germline V gene lookup returns CDR1 MNHEY and CDR2 SVGEGT. The CDR3 covers 13 residues. Trimming left V 8 bases short and J 1 base short, with 9 bases between. CDR3 nucleotide sequence: TGTGCCAGCGGCCTATTTTCTGGAAACACCATATATTTT. Its protein is CASGLFSGNTIYF.

This clone was seen a single time. The chain is built from TRBV3-1 (or the pseudogene TRBV3-2) and TRBJ1-3; no reliable D call. Germline loops: CDR1 LGHDT, CDR2 YNNKEL (reference sequence). Between the trimmed V and J ends, which lost 0 bases and 4 bases, there was a span of 4 bases. The CDR3 length is 13 residues. CDR3: CASSQDEGNTIYF. The DNA for the CDR3 is TGTGCCAGCAGCCAAGACGAGGGAAACACCATATATTTT.

The chain links TRBV28 to TRBJ2-5; tentatively, D is TRBD1 (5 bases). V was pared by 2 bases and J by 5 bases, with 18 bases between. Germline V gene data show CDR1 as MDHEN and CDR2 as SYDVKM. This CDR3 comprises 16 residues. The DNA of the CDR3 is TGTGCCAGCAGTTTAGACGGTGTTTTAGGGGTGGAGACCCAGTACTTC. Amino acids: CASSLDGVLGVETQYF.

This clone was recorded only once. The gene calls are TRBV6-5 and TRBJ1-1; 9 nucleotides align to TRBD1. Germline V gene sequence: CDR1 MNHEY, CDR2 SVGAGI. The CDR3 has 15 amino acids. V lost 5 bases, J lost 4 bases, and 8 bases stayed unmatched. CDR3 coding DNA: TGTGCCAGCAGTACCGCCACAGGGGGCATCACTGAAGCTTTCTTT. Translated: CASSTATGGITEAFF.

V and J are TRBV6-1 and TRBJ2-7; maybe TRBD1 (6 bases). The germline V gene encodes CDR1 MNHNS and CDR2 SASEGT. This CDR3 is 16 amino acids long. The V gene lost 3 bases and the J gene lost 4 bases, with 19 bases spanning the gap. CDR3 amino acids: CASSEVDSRRRYEQYF. The CDR3 DNA follows: TGTGCCAGCAGTGAGGTGGACAGCAGGCGCCGATACGAGCAGTACTTC.

This chain links TRBV3-1 (or the pseudogene TRBV3-2) with TRBJ1-5; D gene ambiguous. V was cut by 0 bases and J by 2 bases, with 11 bases left in between. The CDR3 covers 16 residues. In germline, CDR1 is LGHDT, CDR2 YNNKEL (reference sequence). The CDR3 DNA follows: TGTGCCAGCAGCCAAGAGGGCCTTCGAGGCAATCAGCCCCAGCATTTT. Translating it yields CASSQEGLRGNQPQHF.

The V gene is TRBV11-2, the J gene TRBJ2-1; 11 bases match TRBD2. The junction had 11 bases not matched to a gene; V was cut back by 0 bases and J by 10 bases. The germline CDR1 and CDR2 sequences are SGHAT and FQNNGV. This CDR3 has 17 amino acids. The CDR3 sequence is CASSLDLAGGMGDEQFF. DNA of the CDR3: TGTGCCAGCAGCTTAGATCTAGCGGGGGGCATGGGGGACGAGCAGTTCTTC.

The gene calls are TRBV13 and TRBJ1-2; TRBD1 might be the D (5 bases). Per germline, CDR1 PRHDT and CDR2 FYEKMQ (reference sequence). The V end was cut by 0 bases, the J end by 8 bases, with 13 bases between. This CDR3 spans 14 amino acids. In DNA form, the CDR3 reads TGTGCCAGCAGCTTAGGCTTAGGGGAAAACGGCTACACCTTC. As protein: CASSLGLGENGYTF.

This clone turned up a few times. The rearrangement uses TRBV7-9 and TRBJ2-2; D might be TRBD2 (6 bases). The V end was cut by 5 bases, the J end by 9 bases, with 7 bases between. The CDR3 runs 11 residues. Germline CDR1 SEHNR, CDR2 FQNEAQ (reference sequence). CDR3 in DNA: TGTGCCAGCAGCAGCGGGCGGGAGCTGTTTTTT. It encodes CASSSGRELFF.

The gene calls are TRBV20-1 and TRBJ2-5; D not resolved. The CDR3 is 11 residues long. The germline gives CDR1 DFQATT, CDR2 SNEGSKA (reference sequence). V lost 6 bases to trimming and J lost 5 bases, with 10 bases between them. The CDR3 DNA follows: TGCAGTGCCCACGTCGGGGAGACCCAGTACTTC. Translation: CSAHVGETQYF.

This chain connects TRBV7-2 to TRBJ2-1; TRBD2 agrees at 7 bases. Germline CDR1 SGHTA, CDR2 FQGNSA. V dropped 1 base and J dropped 0; count of bases not matched to a gene: 3. The CDR3 totals 16 residues. This CDR3 is CASSLVGRGSYNEQFF. The CDR3, as DNA: TGTGCCAGCAGCTTAGTGGGGAGGGGCTCCTACAATGAGCAGTTCTTC.

This rearrangement joins TRBV5-1 to TRBJ2-3; 7 nucleotides line up with TRBD2. J gave up 0 bases and V 4 bases, and 5 bases lay outside the gene matches. The CDR3 is 15 residues long. Germline lookup yields CDR1 SGHRS and CDR2 YFSETQ. The CDR3 loop reads CASSQGLPSTDTQYF. CDR3 DNA sequence: TGCGCCAGCAGCCAGGGACTACCTAGCACAGATACGCAGTATTTT.

This clone was seen once. V and J are TRBV5-6 and TRBJ1-1; 9 nucleotides agree with TRBD1. The length of the CDR3 is 15 residues. The germline V gene encodes CDR1 SGHDT and CDR2 YYEEEE. Trimming took 3 bases from V and 5 from J; bases not matched to a gene: 8. The CDR3 region is CASSSVDRGFTEAFF. The CDR3 nucleotides read TGTGCCAGCAGCTCGGTGGACAGGGGATTTACTGAAGCTTTCTTT.

The chain combines TRBV4-1 with TRBJ1-1; weak D call: TRBD1 (5 bases). The V gene lost 3 bases and the J gene lost 4 bases, with 12 bases spanning the gap. The CDR3 sequence is 14 residues long. Looked up from germline, CDR1 is MGHRA and CDR2 is YSYEKL. Written as DNA, the CDR3 is TGCGCCAGCAGCCACCTAGGGGTTAGCACTGAAGCTTTCTTT. Translation: CASSHLGVSTEAFF.

This clone was observed a single time. The chain carries TRBV7-9 and TRBJ2-7; TRBD2 matches 8 bases. There are 15 residues in the CDR3. V gave up 5 bases and J gave up 2 bases; unmatched junction bases: 8. The germline V gene encodes CDR1 SEHNR and CDR2 FQNEAQ (reference sequence). The CDR3: CASSRSGGGTYEQYF. The CDR3 region has the DNA TGTGCCAGCAGCCGATCGGGCGGGGGGACCTACGAGCAGTACTTC.